This T cell receptor beta chain was recovered during a study of Tregs in tolerant kidney transplant recipients. Study-level results: Biological reproducibility was not directly addressed in this study. The most relevant donor-specific Treg TCRbeta repertoire apparently came from expansion with activated donor B cells.

Concerning this clone: Its antigen is unknown.

TCRdb's table, derived via immunoSEQ multiplex PCR, lists solely in-frame clones and lacks some. In the table there are approximately 44,000 clones, about 95% of which are singletons. V was trimmed by 0 bases and J by 8 bases, leaving 22 bases between them. Germline values: CDR1 GTSNPN, CDR2 SVGIG (reference sequence). This CDR3 is 16 amino acids long. The receptor was derived from a human donor in good health. The J gene is TRBJ1-2, the V gene TRBV30, with D maybe TRBD1 (6 bases). The sequencing sample was made of Tregs from blood cultured with allogeneic cells. The CDR3 coding sequence is TGTGCCTGGAGTGTACCCCGGGTAGGGGGGTTGAGGGGCTACACCTTC. It specifies CAWSVPRVGGLRGYTF.